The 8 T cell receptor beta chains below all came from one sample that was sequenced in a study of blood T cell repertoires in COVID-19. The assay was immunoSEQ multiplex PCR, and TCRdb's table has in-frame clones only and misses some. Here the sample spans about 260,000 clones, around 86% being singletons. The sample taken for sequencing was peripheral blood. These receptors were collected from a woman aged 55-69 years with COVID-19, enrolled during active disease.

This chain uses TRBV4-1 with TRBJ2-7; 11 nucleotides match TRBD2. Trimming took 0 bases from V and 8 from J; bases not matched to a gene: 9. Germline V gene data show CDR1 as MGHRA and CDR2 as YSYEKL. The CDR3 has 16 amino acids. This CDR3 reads CASSQDNDSGRGKQYF. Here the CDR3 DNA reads TGCGCCAGCAGCCAAGATAACGATAGCGGGAGGGGGAAGCAGTACTTC.

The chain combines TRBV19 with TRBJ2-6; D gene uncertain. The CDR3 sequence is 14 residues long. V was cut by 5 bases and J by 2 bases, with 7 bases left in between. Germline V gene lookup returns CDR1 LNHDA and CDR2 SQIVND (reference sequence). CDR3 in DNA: TGTGCCAGTAGTGCGGCGACTGGGGCCAACGTCCTGACTTTC. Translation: CASSAATGANVLTF.

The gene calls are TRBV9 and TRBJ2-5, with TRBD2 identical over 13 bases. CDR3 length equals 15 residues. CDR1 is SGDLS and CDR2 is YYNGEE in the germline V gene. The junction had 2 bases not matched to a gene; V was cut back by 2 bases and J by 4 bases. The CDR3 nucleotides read TGTGCCAGCAGCGTCCGACTAGCGGGAGGAGAGACCCAGTACTTC. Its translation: CASSVRLAGGETQYF. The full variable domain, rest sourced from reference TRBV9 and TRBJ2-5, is DSGVTQTPKHLITATGQRVTLRCSPRSGDLSVYWYQQSLDQGLQFLIQYYNGEERAKGNILERFSAQQFPDLHSELNLSSLELGDSALYFCASSVRLAGGETQYFGPGTRLLVL.

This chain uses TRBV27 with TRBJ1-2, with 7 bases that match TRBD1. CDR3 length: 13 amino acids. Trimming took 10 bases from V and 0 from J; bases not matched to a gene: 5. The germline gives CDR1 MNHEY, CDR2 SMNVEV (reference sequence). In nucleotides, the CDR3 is TGTGCCATCCGGACAGGACCTAACTATGGCTACACCTTC. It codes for CAIRTGPNYGYTF.

The CDR3 DNA follows: TGTGCCAGCAGCGCCGAAGGGACAGGAACTCCAACCGTGGATGGCTACACCTTC. Protein: CASSAEGTGTPTVDGYTF. The V call is TRBV2, the J call TRBJ1-2; 8 bases line up with TRBD1. J was trimmed by 6 bases and V by 6 bases; bases with no gene match: 21. The CDR3 sequence is 18 residues long. Germline-derived CDR1 and CDR2 are SNHLY and FYNNEI. Full variable domain (missing parts from reference TRBV2 and TRBJ1-2): EPEVTQTPSHQVTQMGQEVILRCVPISNHLYFYWYRQILGQKVEFLVSFYNNEISEKSEIFDDQFSVERPDGSNFTLKIRSTKLEDSAMYFCASSAEGTGTPTVDGYTFGSGTRLTVV.

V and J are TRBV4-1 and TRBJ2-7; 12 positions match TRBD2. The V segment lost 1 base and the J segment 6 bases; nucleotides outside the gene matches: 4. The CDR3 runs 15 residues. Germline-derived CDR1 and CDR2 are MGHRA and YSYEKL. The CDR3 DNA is TGCGCCAGCAGCCAAGGACTAGCGGGAGACCGCGAGCAGTACTTC. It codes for CASSQGLAGDREQYF.

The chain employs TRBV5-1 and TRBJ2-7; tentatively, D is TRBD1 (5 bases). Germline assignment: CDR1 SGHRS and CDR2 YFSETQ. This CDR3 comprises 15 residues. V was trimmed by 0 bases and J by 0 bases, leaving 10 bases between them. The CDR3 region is CASSLGQGPSYEQYF. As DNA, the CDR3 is TGCGCCAGCAGCTTGGGGCAGGGCCCCTCCTACGAGCAGTACTTC.

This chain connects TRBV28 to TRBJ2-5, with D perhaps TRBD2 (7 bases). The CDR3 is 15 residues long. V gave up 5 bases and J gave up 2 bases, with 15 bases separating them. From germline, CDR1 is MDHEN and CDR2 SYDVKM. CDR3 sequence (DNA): TGTGCCAGCAGTCCCGGGGGGCGTCAGCAAGAGACCCAGTACTTC. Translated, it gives CASSPGGRQQETQYF.